Listed here are 7 T cell receptor beta chains from one sample, sequenced in a study of response to subunit inactivated influenza vaccine. TCRdb itself ran the RT-PCR reads through MiXCR, one entry per CDR3 protein. This sample has more than 700,000 distinct CDR3 sequences; 21% occur once, and the top ten carry about 9.4%. The input for sequencing was PBMCs from blood, taken about 5 days after vaccination. These TCRs come from a man in his fifties who received an inactivated influenza vaccine.

This chain joins TRBV4-3 and TRBJ2-1; 8 bases line up with TRBD2. This CDR3 spans 17 amino acids. After removal of 0 bases from V and 4 bases from J, the junction contained 8 bases not matched to a gene. Germline V gene lookup returns CDR1 LGHNA and CDR2 YSLEER. CDR3 sequence: CASSQDREGRLYNEQFF. The CDR3 nucleotides are TGCGCCAGCAGCCAAGATCGGGAGGGGCGGCTATACAATGAGCAGTTCTTC.

CDR3 sequence (DNA): TGCGCCAGCAGCCAAGATCTGGTAGCGGGGGGGTACGGTGAGCAGTTCTTC. Residues: CASSQDLVAGGYGEQFF. The chain links TRBV4-1 to TRBJ2-1; TRBD2 aligns across 11 bases. This CDR3 region has 17 residues. The V segment lost 0 bases and the J segment 9 bases; nucleotides outside the gene matches: 10. In germline, CDR1 is MGHRA, CDR2 YSYEKL.

This clonotype showed up many times. This sequence joins TRBV20-1 and TRBJ2-1; D ambiguous. The V end was cut by 4 bases, the J end by 4 bases, with 2 bases between. This CDR3 is 10 amino acids long. The germline V gene encodes CDR1 DFQATT and CDR2 SNEGSKA (reference sequence). The CDR3 nucleotides read TGCAGTGCTACATACAATGAGCAGTTCTTC. Translated: CSATYNEQFF.

V and J are TRBV29-1 and TRBJ2-7; D unresolved. Germline-derived CDR1 and CDR2 are SQVTM and ANQGSEA. The V end was cut by 7 bases, the J end by 4 bases, with 14 bases between. The length of the CDR3 is 12 residues. DNA of the CDR3: TGCAGCGGTTCGGACGGAATATACGAGCAGTACTTC. It yields the protein CSGSDGIYEQYF.

The chain uses TRBV6-1 and TRBJ2-7; the match to TRBD1 covers 9 bases. Trimming at V came to 5 bases and at J to 2 bases, leaving 10 bases not matched to a gene. The CDR3 runs 16 residues. Germline CDR1 is MNHNS and CDR2 is SASEGT. The CDR3 sequence: CASSKGGDRDPYEQYF. The DNA for the CDR3 is TGTGCCAGCAGTAAAGGGGGGGACAGGGATCCCTACGAGCAGTACTTC.

CDR3 sequence reads: CASSLLTSDWYYNEQFF. The CDR3, as DNA: TGTGCCAGCAGCTTGCTGACTAGCGACTGGTACTACAATGAGCAGTTCTTC. The rearrangement links TRBV11-2 to TRBJ2-1; TRBD2 agrees at 8 bases. Germline lookup yields CDR1 SGHAT and CDR2 FQNNGV. The CDR3 consists of 17 residues. V lost 3 bases, J lost 3 bases, and 10 bases stayed unmatched.

The gene calls are TRBV4-1 and TRBJ1-2; maybe TRBD1 (5 bases). This CDR3 is 17 amino acids long. Germline CDR1 is MGHRA and CDR2 is YSYEKL. Deletions cut 4 bases from V and 2 bases from J, with 20 bases between. The CDR3 protein is CASSPDHGGGGNYGYTF. In DNA, the CDR3 is TGCGCCAGCAGCCCGGATCATGGTGGGGGAGGAAACTATGGCTACACCTTC.